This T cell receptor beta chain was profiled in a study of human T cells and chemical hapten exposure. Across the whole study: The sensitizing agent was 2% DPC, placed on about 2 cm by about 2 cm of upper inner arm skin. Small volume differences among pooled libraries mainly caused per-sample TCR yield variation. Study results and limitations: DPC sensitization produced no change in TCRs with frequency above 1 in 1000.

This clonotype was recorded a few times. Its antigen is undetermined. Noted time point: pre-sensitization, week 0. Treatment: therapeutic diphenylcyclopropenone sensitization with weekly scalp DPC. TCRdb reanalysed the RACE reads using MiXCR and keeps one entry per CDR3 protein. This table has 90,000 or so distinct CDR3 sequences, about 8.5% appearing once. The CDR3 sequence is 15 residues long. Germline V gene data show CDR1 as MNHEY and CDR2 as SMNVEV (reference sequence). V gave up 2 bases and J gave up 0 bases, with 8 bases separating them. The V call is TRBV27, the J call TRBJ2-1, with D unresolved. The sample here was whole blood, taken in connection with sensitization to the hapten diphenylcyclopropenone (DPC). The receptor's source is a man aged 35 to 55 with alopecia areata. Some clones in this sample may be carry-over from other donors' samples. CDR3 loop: CASSLIPLSYNEQFF. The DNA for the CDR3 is TGTGCCAGCAGTTTAATTCCACTCTCCTACAATGAGCAGTTCTTC.